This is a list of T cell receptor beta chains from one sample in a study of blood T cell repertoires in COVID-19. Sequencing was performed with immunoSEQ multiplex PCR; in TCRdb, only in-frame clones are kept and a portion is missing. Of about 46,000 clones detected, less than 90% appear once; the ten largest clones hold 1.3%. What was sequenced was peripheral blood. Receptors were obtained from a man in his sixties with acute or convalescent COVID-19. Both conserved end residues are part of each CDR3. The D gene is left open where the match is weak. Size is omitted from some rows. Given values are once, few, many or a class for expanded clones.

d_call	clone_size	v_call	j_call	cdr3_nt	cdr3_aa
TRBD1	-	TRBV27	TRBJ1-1	TGTGCCAGCAGTTTGACGCGGGACAGGGTGCTGGGTGACACTGAAGCTTTCTTT	CASSLTRDRVLGDTEAFF
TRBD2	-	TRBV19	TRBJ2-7	TGTGCCACTAGGACTAGCGGGGGGGTGCAGTACTTC	CATRTSGGVQYF
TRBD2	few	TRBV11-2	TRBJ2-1	TGTGCCAGCAGCTTAGGTCCGGGAGGGCCGGGAGATGAGCAGTTCTTC	CASSLGPGGPGDEQFF
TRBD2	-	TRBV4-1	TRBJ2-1	TGCGCCAGCAGCCAACCCGTGGCTAGCGGGAACCATGAGCAGTTCTTC	CASSQPVASGNHEQFF
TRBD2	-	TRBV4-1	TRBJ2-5	TGCGCCAGCAGCCCTGTAGCGGGGGGACAAGAGACCCAGTACTTC	CASSPVAGGQETQYF
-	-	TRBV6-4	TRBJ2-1	TGTGCCAGCAGTGAGAGAGAGTACAATGAGCAGTTCTTC	CASSEREYNEQFF
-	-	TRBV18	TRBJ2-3	TGTGCCAGCTCACCCGCGACAGGGTTCATCGGGAGGGATCGAGATACGCAGTATTTT	CASSPATGFIGRDRDTQYF
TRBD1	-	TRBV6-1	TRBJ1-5	TGTGCCAGCAGTGAGACTTACAGGGGGCTTAGGGAGCCCCAGCATTTT	CASSETYRGLREPQHF
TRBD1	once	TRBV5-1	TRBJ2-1	TGCGCCAGCAGCTTGGACAGGGGAATTAACAATGAGCAGTTCTTC	CASSLDRGINNEQFF
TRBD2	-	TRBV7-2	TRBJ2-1	TGTGCCAGCAGCAAACGGGGGGATGAGCAGTTCTTC	CASSKRGDEQFF
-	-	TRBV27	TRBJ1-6	TGTGCCAGCAGCGACACGCGGGGCCAGGGTTCACCCCTCCACTTT	CASSDTRGQGSPLHF
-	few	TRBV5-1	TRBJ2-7	TGCGCCAGCAGCTATCCGGGGACCTACGAGCAGTACTTC	CASSYPGTYEQYF
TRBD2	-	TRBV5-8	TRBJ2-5	TGTGCCAGCAGCTTGGAACTAGCGGGGGAGACCCAGTACTTC	CASSLELAGETQYF
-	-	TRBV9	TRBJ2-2	TGTGCCAGCAGCGTAGGCGACAGACAAAACACCGGGGAGCTGTTTTTT	CASSVGDRQNTGELFF
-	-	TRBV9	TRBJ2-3	TGTGCCAGCAGCTTCGTGCAGGGAGATACGCAGTATTTT	CASSFVQGDTQYF
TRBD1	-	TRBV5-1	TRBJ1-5	TGCGCCAGCAGCTTAACAGGGGGTAAGGGCAATCAGCCCCAGCATTTT	CASSLTGGKGNQPQHF
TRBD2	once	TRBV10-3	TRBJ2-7	TGTGCCATCAGTGCGGGGCGGGGGGACGAGCAGTACTTC	CAISAGRGDEQYF
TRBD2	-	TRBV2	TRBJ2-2	TGTGCCAGCAGTGAATCTCGGCTAGCGGGAGGGACCGGGGAGCTGTTTTTT	CASSESRLAGGTGELFF
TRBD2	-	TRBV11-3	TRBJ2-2	TGTGCCAGCAGCTTAGATGGGGGGGCGAACACCGGGGAGCTGTTTTTT	CASSLDGGANTGELFF
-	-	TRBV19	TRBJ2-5	TGTGCCAGTAGTATAGTCGGGGGTAGAGAGACCCAGTACTTC	CASSIVGGRETQYF